Listed here are 22 T cell receptor beta chains from one sample, sequenced in a study of cytomegalovirus exposure and HLA in healthy donors. The table came from immunoSEQ multiplex PCR; TCRdb's copy has only in-frame clones and leaves some out. This table has about 120,000 clones, 88% appearing once. The sample consisted of PBMCs. All receptors derive from a man aged 18 to 30 in good health and CMV-seronegative.

The V call is TRBV28, the J call TRBJ1-2, with a tentative D call TRBD1 (6 bases). Deletions cut 6 bases from V and 3 bases from J, with 20 bases between. This CDR3 is 16 amino acids long. The germline V gene has CDR1 MDHEN and CDR2 SYDVKM. The CDR3 bases are TGTGCCAGCAGCACAACCTCTACAGGGTGGGACTATGGCTACACCTTC. Translated: CASSTTSTGWDYGYTF.

This clone was picked up one time. J is TRBJ2-1 and V is TRBV19; 9 nucleotides agree with TRBD2. V lost 7 bases, J lost 4 bases, and 8 bases stayed unmatched. The CDR3 runs 15 residues. Looked up from germline, CDR1 is LNHDA and CDR2 is SQIVND (reference sequence). CDR3 sequence: CASKLREGPYNEQFF. The DNA for the CDR3 is TGTGCCAGTAAGTTGCGGGAGGGCCCGTACAATGAGCAGTTCTTC.

Concerning this clone: Other DNA sequences in the sample encode the same CDR3. The chain has TRBV18 and TRBJ2-7; D is ambiguous. This CDR3 region has 13 residues. V lost 3 bases and J lost 1, with 7 bases in between. CDR1 is KGHSH, CDR2 LQKENI, per germline. CDR3 protein: CASSPGGSYEQYF. In DNA, the CDR3 is TGTGCCAGCTCACCTGGCGGATCCTACGAGCAGTACTTC.

The rearrangement uses TRBV27 and TRBJ2-3; maybe TRBD1 (6 bases). This CDR3 has 14 residues. V lost 5 bases and J lost 2, with 11 bases in between. Germline CDR1 is MNHEY and CDR2 is SMNVEV (reference sequence). This chain's CDR3 is CASSPTGNTDTQYF. In DNA form, the CDR3 reads TGTGCCAGCAGTCCCACAGGGAACACAGATACGCAGTATTTT.

The CDR3 DNA reads as TGTGCCAGCAGTTTACAGCGGGAGCACAATGAGCAGTTCTTC. It is translated as CASSLQREHNEQFF. The chain carries TRBV28 and TRBJ2-1; 8 bases are a match to TRBD2. CDR3 length: 14 residues. The V gene's germline CDR1 is MDHEN and CDR2 SYDVKM. V dropped 2 bases and J dropped 5; count of bases not matched to a gene: 2. The full variable domain, rest sourced from reference TRBV28 and TRBJ2-1, is DVKVTQSSRYLVKRTGEKVFLECVQDMDHENMFWYRQDPGLGLRLIYFSYDVKMKEKGDIPEGYSVSREKKERFSLILESASTNQTSMYLCASSLQREHNEQFFGPGTRLTVL.

This clone was picked up a small number of times. This chain links TRBV7-2 with TRBJ1-5; possibly TRBD1 for D (6 bases). V shed 1 base and J shed 3 bases, with 10 bases lying between them. The CDR3 runs 15 residues. CDR1 is SGHTA and CDR2 is FQGNSA in the germline V gene. The CDR3 nucleotides are TGTGCCAGCAGCTTAGATTCAGGGGCCAATCAGCCCCAGCATTTT. This gives the protein CASSLDSGANQPQHF.

This clone appeared a single time. The CDR3 coding sequence is TGTGCCAGTAGTATCGAGGACAGGGCCGGGGCCAACGTCCTGACTTTC. Its translation: CASSIEDRAGANVLTF. The J gene is TRBJ2-6, the V gene TRBV19, with TRBD1 matching over 8 bases. The CDR3 covers 16 residues. V gave up 3 bases and J gave up 4 bases; unmatched junction bases: 5. Germline CDR1 reads LNHDA; CDR2 reads SQIVND (reference sequence).

This clone was observed a single time. The gene calls are TRBV27 and TRBJ2-7; 9 positions match TRBD1. V shed 0 bases and J 4 bases; nucleotides not matched to a gene: 7. This CDR3 is 16 amino acids long. Germline lookup yields CDR1 MNHEY and CDR2 SMNVEV (reference sequence). Here the CDR3 reads CASSLSWDRVRYEQYF. CDR3 in DNA: TGTGCCAGCAGTTTATCCTGGGACAGGGTGCGGTACGAGCAGTACTTC.

The rearrangement joins TRBV28 to TRBJ1-3; no clear D. Looked up from germline, CDR1 is MDHEN and CDR2 is SYDVKM. This CDR3 contains 14 residues. The ends were cut back, 6 bases at V and 9 bases at J, with 18 bases in the middle. DNA for the CDR3: TGTGCCAGCAGCTCGGAGAGGCGGAAAGGCACCATATATTTT. It codes for CASSSERRKGTIYF.

This chain connects TRBV5-1 to TRBJ2-7, with 8 bases fitting TRBD2. The germline V gene encodes CDR1 SGHRS and CDR2 YFSETQ. Unmatched junction bases numbered 8, after V lost 3 bases and J lost 3 bases. The CDR3 totals 15 residues. The CDR3 DNA reads TGCGCCAGCAGCTGGACGACTAGCGCGAACTACGAGCAGTACTTC. This encodes CASSWTTSANYEQYF.

The chain joins TRBV2 to TRBJ2-7; D might be TRBD2 (6 bases). Germline V gene sequence: CDR1 SNHLY, CDR2 FYNNEI. This CDR3 region has 13 residues. V lost 6 bases and J lost 12, with 21 bases in between. CDR3 residues: CASRNEAGNVVYF. The CDR3, as DNA: TGTGCCAGCAGGAATGAGGCGGGGAACGTGGTGTACTTC. Full variable domain (remainder filled in from reference TRBV2 and TRBJ2-7): EPEVTQTPSHQVTQMGQEVILRCVPISNHLYFYWYRQILGQKVEFLVSFYNNEISEKSEIFDDQFSVERPDGSNFTLKIRSTKLEDSAMYFCASRNEAGNVVYFGPGTRLTVT.

The chain links TRBV5-4 to TRBJ2-1; D unclear. The length of the CDR3 is 14 residues. The ends were cut back, 0 bases at V and 4 bases at J, with 8 bases in the middle. Germline CDR1 SGHNT, CDR2 YYREEE (reference sequence). CDR3 nucleotides: TGTGCCAGCAGCTTGGCGAGTAAGTACAATGAGCAGTTCTTC. Translation: CASSLASKYNEQFF.

The chain links TRBV30 to TRBJ2-2, with D possibly being TRBD2 (5 bases). CDR1 GTSNPN and CDR2 SVGIG come from the germline V gene (reference sequence). The length of the CDR3 is 13 residues. Trimming took off 4 bases at V and 0 bases at J, with 6 bases between the two ends. The CDR3 protein is CAWTGTNTGELFF. CDR3 coding DNA: TGTGCCTGGACCGGGACGAACACCGGGGAGCTGTTTTTT.

The chain has TRBV9 and TRBJ2-5, with D unresolved. Trimming left V 1 base short and J 4 bases short, with 8 bases between. This CDR3 comprises 13 residues. Germline CDR1 and CDR2: SGDLS and YYNGEE. CDR3 bases: TGTGCCAGCAGCGTAAGCGTCGCAGAGACCCAGTACTTC. It is translated as CASSVSVAETQYF.

CDR3 sequence reads: CASSLKTSGNFNYEQYF. The CDR3 region has the DNA TGTGCCAGCAGCTTAAAAACTAGCGGGAATTTTAACTACGAGCAGTACTTC. J is TRBJ2-7 and V is TRBV11-3; 10 bases agree with TRBD2. The germline V gene encodes CDR1 SGHNT and CDR2 YENEEA. The CDR3 totals 17 residues. Unmatched junction bases numbered 10, after V lost 2 bases and J lost 3 bases. The variable domain in full, completed from reference TRBV11-3 and TRBJ2-7, reads EAGVVQSPRYKIIEKKQPVAFWCNPISGHNTLYWYLQNLGQGPELLIRYENEEAVDDSQLPKDRFSAERLKGVDSTLKIQPAELGDSAVYLCASSLKTSGNFNYEQYFGPGTRLTVT.

V and J are TRBV28 and TRBJ2-1; tentatively, D is TRBD1 (6 bases). CDR1 and CDR2 from the germline V gene are MDHEN and SYDVKM. Trimming stripped 10 bases from V and 5 bases from J, with 21 bases between. The CDR3 loop spans 15 amino acids. CDR3 nucleotide sequence: TGTGCCACAGGGGAGAGAAGCTACTACGACAATGAGCAGTTCTTC. Translation gives CATGERSYYDNEQFF.

The V gene is TRBV6-1, the J gene TRBJ1-5, with 7 bases lining up with TRBD1. CDR1 is MNHNS, CDR2 SASEGT, per germline. The CDR3 is 15 amino acids. Trimming cost V 5 bases and J 0 bases; bases outside gene matches: 4. CDR3 sequence reads: CASSQQGISNQPQHF. The CDR3, as DNA: TGTGCCAGCAGTCAACAGGGGATTAGCAATCAGCCCCAGCATTTT.

This clone was picked up one time. The V and J genes are TRBV19 and TRBJ1-5; maybe TRBD1 (5 bases). The germline CDR1 and CDR2 sequences are LNHDA and SQIVND (reference sequence). The CDR3 length is 17 residues. The ends were cut back, 1 base at V and 0 bases at J, with 13 bases in the middle. The CDR3 loop is CASSIGDGGFSNQPQHF. The DNA of the CDR3 is TGTGCCAGTAGTATAGGGGACGGGGGATTTAGCAATCAGCCCCAGCATTTT.

J is TRBJ1-6 and V is TRBV21-1; the tabulated D call, TRBD1, remains unverified against the DNA. TRBV21-1 is annotated as a pseudogene. CDR3 length equals 14 residues. CDR3 in amino acids: CATRDRAFNSPLHF. CDR3 nucleotide sequence: TGTGCCACCCGGGACAGGGCCTTCAATTCACCCCTCCACTTT.

The CDR3 DNA is TGTGCCAGCAGCCCCTGGGACAGGGGTCCCTCCGGGGCCAACGTCCTGACTTTC. Amino acids: CASSPWDRGPSGANVLTF. The chain uses TRBV5-5 and TRBJ2-6; 10 nucleotides align to TRBD1. The length of the CDR3 is 18 residues. V lost 4 bases and J lost 4; bases outside the gene matches: 11. Looked up from germline, CDR1 is SGHKS and CDR2 is YYEKEE (reference sequence).

The J gene is TRBJ1-5, the V gene TRBV6-1, with 12 bases matching TRBD1. This CDR3 spans 15 amino acids. Unmatched junction bases numbered 7, after V lost 6 bases and J lost 7 bases. The germline V gene encodes CDR1 MNHNS and CDR2 SASEGT. CDR3 residues: CASRGGTGGGQPQHF. CDR3 bases: TGTGCCAGCAGGGGTGGGACAGGGGGCGGACAGCCCCAGCATTTT.

The chain joins TRBV19 to TRBJ1-4, with 9 nucleotides matching TRBD1. The CDR3 covers 15 residues. Germline V gene sequence: CDR1 LNHDA, CDR2 SQIVND (reference sequence). The J segment lost 8 bases and the V segment lost 4 bases, leaving 8 bases of the junction unmatched. This CDR3 reads CASSTTGGLNEKLFF. CDR3 DNA sequence: TGTGCCAGTAGTACGACAGGGGGGTTGAACGAAAAACTGTTTTTT.